The 10 T cell receptor beta chains below come from one sample, sequenced in a study of OX40 agonist ivuxolimab in advanced cancers. Profiling relied on immunoSEQ multiplex PCR, and the TCRdb table lists in-frame clones only, not all of them. The sample contains tens of thousands of clones, roughly 87% of which appear only once. The sample here was CD4+ or CD8+ T cells sorted from blood, taken in a trial of the OX40 agonist ivuxolimab. These receptors were taken from an adult with an advanced solid tumor such as melanoma, head and neck, liver or kidney cancer.

The rearrangement uses TRBV19 and TRBJ1-2, with unresolved D. The germline gives CDR1 LNHDA, CDR2 SQIVND (reference sequence). The CDR3 loop spans 13 amino acids. V lost 7 bases to trimming and J lost 2 bases, with 11 bases between them. Here the CDR3 DNA reads TGTGCCAGTACGCCGGGTTTAAACTATGGCTACACCTTC. Its protein product is CASTPGLNYGYTF.

The chain recombines TRBV4-2 with TRBJ1-2; D is unresolved. The ends were cut back, 0 bases at V and 3 bases at J, with 8 bases in the middle. The germline CDR1 and CDR2 sequences are LGHNA and YNFKEQ. There are 14 residues in the CDR3. The CDR3 spells CASSQDSHDYGYTF. The CDR3, as DNA: TGTGCCAGCAGCCAAGATTCCCACGACTATGGCTACACCTTC.

V usage is TRBV5-8 and J usage is TRBJ2-2; D might be TRBD2 (6 bases). Trimming removed 3 bases at V and 4 bases at J, with 13 bases between. The CDR3 is 15 residues long. The germline CDR1 and CDR2 sequences are SGHTS and YDEGEE. As DNA, the CDR3 is TGTGCCAGCAGCTCAACCTTGACTAGCACCGGGGAGCTGTTTTTT. It translates to CASSSTLTSTGELFF. Combining the CDR3 with reference TRBV5-8 and TRBJ2-2 gives the whole variable domain EAGVTQSPTHLIKTRGQQATLRCSPISGHTSVYWYQQALGLGLQFLLWYDEGEERNRGNFPPRFSGRQFPNYSSELNVNALELEDSALYLCASSSTLTSTGELFFGEGSRLTVL.

The chain carries TRBV7-9 and TRBJ1-5, with TRBD1 as a possible D gene (5 bases). This CDR3 region has 13 residues. V was pared by 5 bases and J by 4 bases, with 9 bases between. Germline V gene lookup returns CDR1 SEHNR and CDR2 FQNEAQ (reference sequence). The CDR3 protein is CASSRDRNQPQHF. The CDR3 region has the DNA TGTGCCAGCAGCCGCGACAGAAATCAGCCCCAGCATTTT.

V is TRBV21-1 and J is TRBJ2-3. TRBV21-1 is a known pseudogene. The CDR3 loop spans 14 amino acids. The CDR3 here is CASGSWVVTDTQYF. In nucleotides, the CDR3 is TGTGCCAGCGGGTCGTGGGTGGTCACAGATACGCAGTATTTT.

CDR3 sequence (DNA): TGTGCCAGCAGTTACGGGCTTATGAACACTGAAGCTTTCTTT. It translates to CASSYGLMNTEAFF. The chain uses TRBV6-5 and TRBJ1-1; no reliable D call. Trimming removed 2 bases at V and 0 bases at J, with 7 bases between. CDR1 MNHEY and CDR2 SVGAGI come from the germline V gene. CDR3 size: 14 residues.

The rearrangement uses TRBV28 and TRBJ1-5, with 7 nucleotides matching TRBD1. The V segment lost 6 bases and the J segment 0 bases; nucleotides outside the gene matches: 8. This CDR3 comprises 16 residues. Per the germline V gene, CDR1 is MDHEN and CDR2 is SYDVKM. This CDR3 reads CASSQLTGVSNQPQHF. CDR3 in DNA: TGTGCCAGCAGCCAACTAACAGGGGTTAGCAATCAGCCCCAGCATTTT.

The chain carries TRBV30 and TRBJ2-5; 7 bases match TRBD1. From germline, CDR1 is GTSNPN and CDR2 SVGIG (reference sequence). The CDR3 is 17 amino acids. The J segment lost 2 bases and the V segment lost 5 bases, leaving 17 bases of the junction unmatched. CDR3 region: CAWGARRTGWGQETQYF. As DNA, the CDR3 is TGTGCCTGGGGGGCAAGGAGGACAGGATGGGGACAAGAGACCCAGTACTTC. Full variable domain (outside the CDR3, taken from reference TRBV30 and TRBJ2-5): SQTIHQWPATLVQPVGSPLSLECTVEGTSNPNLYWYRQAAGRGLQLLFYSVGIGQISSEVPQNLSASRPQDRQFILSSKKLLLSDSGFYLCAWGARRTGWGQETQYFGPGTRLLVL.

The rearrangement links TRBV10-2 to TRBJ1-1; the D gene is possibly TRBD1 (5 bases). The CDR3 runs 15 residues. Germline CDR1 is WSHSY and CDR2 is SAAADI. Trimming cost V 5 bases and J 10 bases, with 23 bases left between them. This chain's CDR3 is CASSRTDGARGRAFF. The CDR3, as DNA: TGCGCCAGCAGTCGAACCGACGGCGCGAGGGGTAGAGCTTTCTTT.

DNA for the CDR3: TGTGCCACCTCAAGGGGGGGCGAGGGAACGTCCTACGAGCAGTACTTC. Its translation is CATSRGGEGTSYEQYF. This chain joins TRBV27 and TRBJ2-7, with TRBD2 as a possible D gene (7 bases). With 10 bases removed from V and 1 base from J, the gap between germline ends came to 23 bases. This CDR3 has 16 amino acids. The germline V gene encodes CDR1 MNHEY and CDR2 SMNVEV (reference sequence).